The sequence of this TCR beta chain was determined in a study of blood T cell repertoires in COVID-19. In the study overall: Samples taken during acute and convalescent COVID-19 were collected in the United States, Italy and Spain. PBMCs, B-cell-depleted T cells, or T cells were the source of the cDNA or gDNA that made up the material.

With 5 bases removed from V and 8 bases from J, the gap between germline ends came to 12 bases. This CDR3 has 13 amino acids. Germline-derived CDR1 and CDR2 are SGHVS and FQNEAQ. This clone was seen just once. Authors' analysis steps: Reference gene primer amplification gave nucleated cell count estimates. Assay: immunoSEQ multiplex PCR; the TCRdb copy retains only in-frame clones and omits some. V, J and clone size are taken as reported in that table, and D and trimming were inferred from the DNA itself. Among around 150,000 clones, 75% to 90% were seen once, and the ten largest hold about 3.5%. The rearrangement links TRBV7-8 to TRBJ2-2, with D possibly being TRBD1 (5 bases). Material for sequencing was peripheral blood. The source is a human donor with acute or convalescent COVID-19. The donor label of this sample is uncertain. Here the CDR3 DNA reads TGTGCCAGCAGCGGGGCGTTTAAAGGGGAGCTGTTTTTT. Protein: CASSGAFKGELFF.